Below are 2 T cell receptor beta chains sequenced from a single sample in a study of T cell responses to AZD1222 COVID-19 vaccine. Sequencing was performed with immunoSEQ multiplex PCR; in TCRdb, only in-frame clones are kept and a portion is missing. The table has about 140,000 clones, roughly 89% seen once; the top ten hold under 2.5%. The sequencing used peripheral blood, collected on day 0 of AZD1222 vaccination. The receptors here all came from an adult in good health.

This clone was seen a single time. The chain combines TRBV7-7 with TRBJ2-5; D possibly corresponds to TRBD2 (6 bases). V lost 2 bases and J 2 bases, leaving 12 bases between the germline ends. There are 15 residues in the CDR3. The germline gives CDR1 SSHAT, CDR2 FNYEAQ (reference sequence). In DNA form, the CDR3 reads TGTGCCAGCAGCTTAATGTCCGGGGGTCAAGAGACCCAGTACTTC. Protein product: CASSLMSGGQETQYF.

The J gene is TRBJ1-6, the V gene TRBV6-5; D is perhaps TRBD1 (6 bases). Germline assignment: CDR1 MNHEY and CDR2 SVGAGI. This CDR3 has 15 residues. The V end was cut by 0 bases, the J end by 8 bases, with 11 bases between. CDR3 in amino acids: CASSYSQGFYSPLHF. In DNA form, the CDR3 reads TGTGCCAGCAGTTACTCACAGGGTTTTTATTCACCCCTCCACTTT.